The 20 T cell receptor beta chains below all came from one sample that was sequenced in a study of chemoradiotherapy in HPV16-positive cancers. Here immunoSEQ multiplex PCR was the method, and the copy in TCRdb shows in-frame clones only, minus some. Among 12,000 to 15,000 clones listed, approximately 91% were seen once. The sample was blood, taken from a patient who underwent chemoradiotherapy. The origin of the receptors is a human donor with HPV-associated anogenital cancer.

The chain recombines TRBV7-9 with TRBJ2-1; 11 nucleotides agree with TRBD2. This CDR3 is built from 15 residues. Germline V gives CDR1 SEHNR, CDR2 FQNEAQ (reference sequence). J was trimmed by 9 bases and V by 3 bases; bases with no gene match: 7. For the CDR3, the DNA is TGTGCCAGCAGCTTGGGGTCCGGGACTAGCGGTGAGCAGTTCTTC. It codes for CASSLGSGTSGEQFF.

CDR3 loop: CASSKWTSGLDTQYF. The CDR3 nucleotides read TGCGCCAGCAGCAAATGGACTAGCGGTTTGGATACGCAGTATTTT. The chain links TRBV5-1 to TRBJ2-3; 10 bases are a match to TRBD2. The CDR3 spans 15 residues. Germline assignment: CDR1 SGHRS and CDR2 YFSETQ. V dropped 4 bases and J dropped 6; count of bases not matched to a gene: 8.

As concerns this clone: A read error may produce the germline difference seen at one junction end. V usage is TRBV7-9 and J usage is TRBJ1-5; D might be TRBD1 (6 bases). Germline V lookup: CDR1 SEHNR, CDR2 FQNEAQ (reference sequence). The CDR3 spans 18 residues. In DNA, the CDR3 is TGTGCCAGCAGCTTAGCGTGGAATCCGGGGGCAGGAAATCAGGCCCAGCATTTT. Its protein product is CASSLAWNPGAGNQAQHF.

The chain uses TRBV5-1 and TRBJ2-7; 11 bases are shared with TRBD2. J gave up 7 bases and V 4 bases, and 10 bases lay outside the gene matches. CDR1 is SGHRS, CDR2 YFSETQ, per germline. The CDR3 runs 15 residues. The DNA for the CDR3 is TGCGCCAGCAGCCGGGATAGCGGGGGGGCAGGGGAGCAGTACTTC. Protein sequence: CASSRDSGGAGEQYF.

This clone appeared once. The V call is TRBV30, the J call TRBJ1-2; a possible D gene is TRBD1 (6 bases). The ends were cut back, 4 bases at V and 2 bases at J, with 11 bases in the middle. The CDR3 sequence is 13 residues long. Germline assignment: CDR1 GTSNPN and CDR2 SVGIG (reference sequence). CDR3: CAWNQGQNYGYTF. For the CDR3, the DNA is TGTGCCTGGAACCAAGGACAGAACTATGGCTACACCTTC. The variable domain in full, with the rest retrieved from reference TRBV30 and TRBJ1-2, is SQTIHQWPATLVQPVGSPLSLECTVEGTSNPNLYWYRQAAGRGLQLLFYSVGIGQISSEVPQNLSASRPQDRQFILSSKKLLLSDSGFYLCAWNQGQNYGYTFGSGTRLTVV.

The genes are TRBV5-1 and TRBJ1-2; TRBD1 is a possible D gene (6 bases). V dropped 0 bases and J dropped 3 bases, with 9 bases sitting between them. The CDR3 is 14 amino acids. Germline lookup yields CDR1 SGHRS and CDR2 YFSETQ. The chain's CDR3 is CASSLDRADYGYTF. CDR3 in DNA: TGCGCCAGCAGCTTGGACAGGGCCGACTATGGCTACACCTTC.

CDR3 in DNA: TGCGCCAGCAGCTTTTGGGGCGCAGGGGGCTACACTGAAGCTTTCTTT. Amino acid sequence: CASSFWGAGGYTEAFF. The chain joins TRBV5-1 to TRBJ1-1, with 8 positions matching TRBD1. V dropped 2 bases and J dropped 3; count of bases not matched to a gene: 9. The CDR3 has 16 amino acids. Germline-derived CDR1 and CDR2 are SGHRS and YFSETQ.

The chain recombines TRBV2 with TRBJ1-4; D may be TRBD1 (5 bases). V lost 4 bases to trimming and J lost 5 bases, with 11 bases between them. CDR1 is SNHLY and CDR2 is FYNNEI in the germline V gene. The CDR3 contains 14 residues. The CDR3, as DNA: TGTGCCAGCAGTGGCGGGGGTGGGAATGAAAAACTGTTTTTT. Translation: CASSGGGGNEKLFF.

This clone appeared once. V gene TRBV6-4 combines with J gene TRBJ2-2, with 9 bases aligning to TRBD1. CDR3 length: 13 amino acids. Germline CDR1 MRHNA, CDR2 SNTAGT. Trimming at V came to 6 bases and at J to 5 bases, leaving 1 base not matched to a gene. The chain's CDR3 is CASSGQGTGELFF. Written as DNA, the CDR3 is TGTGCCAGCAGCGGACAGGGGACCGGGGAGCTGTTTTTT.

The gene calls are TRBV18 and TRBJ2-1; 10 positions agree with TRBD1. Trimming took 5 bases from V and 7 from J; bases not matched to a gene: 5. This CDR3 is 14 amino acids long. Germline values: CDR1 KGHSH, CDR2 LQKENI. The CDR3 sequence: CASSRQGATNEQFF. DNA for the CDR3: TGTGCCAGCTCAAGACAGGGGGCGACGAATGAGCAGTTCTTC.

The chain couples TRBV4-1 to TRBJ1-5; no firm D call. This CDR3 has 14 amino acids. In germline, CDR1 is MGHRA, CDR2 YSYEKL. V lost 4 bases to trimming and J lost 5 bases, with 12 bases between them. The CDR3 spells CASSPPGQDQPQHF. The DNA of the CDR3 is TGCGCCAGCAGCCCCCCGGGTCAAGATCAGCCCCAGCATTTT.

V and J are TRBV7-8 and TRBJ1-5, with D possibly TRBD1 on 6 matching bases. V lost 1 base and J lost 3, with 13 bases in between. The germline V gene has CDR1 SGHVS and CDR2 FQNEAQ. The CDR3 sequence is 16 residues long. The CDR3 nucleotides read TGTGCCAGCAGCTTAGGGGGGGCGAGGAACAATCAGCCCCAGCATTTT. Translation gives CASSLGGARNNQPQHF.

The CDR3 coding sequence is TGTGCCTCCCACAGGGGGGAGAACACCGGGGAGCTGTTTTTT. It encodes CASHRGENTGELFF. The chain couples TRBV6-1 to TRBJ2-2; 8 bases line up with TRBD1. With 11 bases clipped from V and 1 base from J, the junction kept 6 bases outside the gene matches. CDR3 length: 14 residues. CDR1 is MNHNS and CDR2 is SASEGT in the germline V gene.

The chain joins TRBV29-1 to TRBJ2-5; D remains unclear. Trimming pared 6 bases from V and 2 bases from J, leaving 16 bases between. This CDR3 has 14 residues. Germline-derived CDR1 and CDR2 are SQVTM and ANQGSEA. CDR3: CSVALYGTQETQYF. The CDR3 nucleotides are TGCAGCGTCGCACTCTACGGTACTCAAGAGACCCAGTACTTC.

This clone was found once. CDR3 loop: CASSGDRRLIGEQYF. CDR3 coding DNA: TGCGCCAGCAGCGGGGACAGGAGACTTATTGGCGAGCAGTACTTC. The chain has TRBV5-1 and TRBJ2-7, with 8 bases matching TRBD1. The CDR3 is 15 residues long. The ends lost 4 bases at V and 6 bases at J; junction bases unmatched: 12. Looked up from germline, CDR1 is SGHRS and CDR2 is YFSETQ. The full variable domain, rest sourced from reference TRBV5-1 and TRBJ2-7, is KAGVTQTPRYLIKTRGQQVTLSCSPISGHRSVSWYQQTPGQGLQFLFEYFSETQRNKGNFPGRFSGRQFSNSRSEMNVSTLELGDSALYLCASSGDRRLIGEQYFGPGTRLTVT.

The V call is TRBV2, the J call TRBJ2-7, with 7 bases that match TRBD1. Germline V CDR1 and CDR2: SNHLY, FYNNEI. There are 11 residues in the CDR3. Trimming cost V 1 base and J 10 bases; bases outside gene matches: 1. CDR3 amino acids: CASSEDRGQYF. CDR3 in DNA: TGTGCCAGCAGTGAAGACAGGGGTCAGTACTTC.

Here the CDR3 reads CASSAHRDRSIQYF. DNA of the CDR3: TGTGCCAGCAGCGCCCACCGGGACCGAAGCATTCAGTACTTC. The rearrangement uses TRBV7-9 and TRBJ2-4; D may correspond to TRBD1 or TRBD2 (5 bases each). V was clipped by 5 bases and J by 9 bases, with 17 bases between them. The CDR3 covers 14 residues. Per the germline V gene, CDR1 is SEHNR and CDR2 is FQNEAQ (reference sequence).

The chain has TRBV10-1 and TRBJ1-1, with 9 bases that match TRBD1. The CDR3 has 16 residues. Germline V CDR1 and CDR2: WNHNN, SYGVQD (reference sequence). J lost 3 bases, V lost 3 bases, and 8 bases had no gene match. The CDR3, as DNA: TGCGCCAGCAGTGATAGGGACAGGGTATTGGACACTGAAGCTTTCTTT. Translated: CASSDRDRVLDTEAFF.

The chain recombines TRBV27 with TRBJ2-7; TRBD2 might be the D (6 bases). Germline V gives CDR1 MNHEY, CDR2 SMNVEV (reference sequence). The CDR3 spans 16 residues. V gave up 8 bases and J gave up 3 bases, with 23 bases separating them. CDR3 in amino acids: CASSYRGPGAYYEQYF. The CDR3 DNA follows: TGTGCCAGCTCCTACAGAGGACCGGGAGCCTACTACGAGCAGTACTTC.

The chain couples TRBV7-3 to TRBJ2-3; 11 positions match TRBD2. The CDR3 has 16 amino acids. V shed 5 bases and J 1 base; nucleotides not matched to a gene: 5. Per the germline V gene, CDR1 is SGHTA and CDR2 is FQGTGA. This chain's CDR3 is CASSGSGLAGTDTQYF. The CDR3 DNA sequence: TGTGCCAGCAGCGGGTCGGGACTAGCGGGCACAGATACGCAGTATTTT.